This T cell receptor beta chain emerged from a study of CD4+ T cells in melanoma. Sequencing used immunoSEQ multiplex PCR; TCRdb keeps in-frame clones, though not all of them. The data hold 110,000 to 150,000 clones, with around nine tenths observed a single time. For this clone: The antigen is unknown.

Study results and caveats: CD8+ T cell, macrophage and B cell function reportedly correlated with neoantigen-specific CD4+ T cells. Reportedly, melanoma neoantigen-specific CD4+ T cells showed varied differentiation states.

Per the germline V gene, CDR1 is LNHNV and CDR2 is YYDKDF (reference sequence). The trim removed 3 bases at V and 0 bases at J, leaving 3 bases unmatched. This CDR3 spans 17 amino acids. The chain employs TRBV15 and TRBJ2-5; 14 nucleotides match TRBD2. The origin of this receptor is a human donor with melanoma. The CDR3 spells CATSRGLAGAYQETQYF. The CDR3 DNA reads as TGTGCCACCAGCAGGGGACTAGCGGGGGCGTACCAAGAGACCCAGTACTTC.